The next 29 T cell receptor beta chains were all read from a single sample in a study of blood T cell repertoires in COVID-19. Sequenced by immunoSEQ multiplex PCR; TCRdb stores in-frame clones only, minus some. The sample has over 50,000 clones, more than 70% seen once. Sequenced material: peripheral blood. Receptors were obtained from a man in his sixties or seventies with active COVID-19.

This rearrangement joins TRBV2 to TRBJ1-2; weak D call: TRBD1 (5 bases). This CDR3 is 13 amino acids long. CDR1 and CDR2 (germline): SNHLY, FYNNEI. V gave up 3 bases and J gave up 3 bases, with 8 bases separating them. CDR3 DNA: TGTGCCAGCAGTGAGCGGGGGTACTATGGCTACACCTTC. It translates to CASSERGYYGYTF. The whole variable domain, filled in from reference TRBV2 and TRBJ1-2, reads EPEVTQTPSHQVTQMGQEVILRCVPISNHLYFYWYRQILGQKVEFLVSFYNNEISEKSEIFDDQFSVERPDGSNFTLKIRSTKLEDSAMYFCASSERGYYGYTFGSGTRLTVV.

The rearrangement uses TRBV3-1 (or the pseudogene TRBV3-2) and TRBJ1-2; D not certain. V was trimmed by 8 bases and J by 8 bases, leaving 18 bases between them. The germline gives CDR1 LGHDT, CDR2 YNNKEL (reference sequence). This CDR3 is 13 amino acids long. The CDR3 coding sequence is TGTGCCAGCGGGCGCGGGGAATTCGACGGCTACACCTTC. This codes for CASGRGEFDGYTF.

The rearrangement joins TRBV4-1 to TRBJ2-3; tentatively, D is TRBD2 (5 bases). This CDR3 is 15 amino acids long. Germline values: CDR1 MGHRA, CDR2 YSYEKL. Trimming took 2 bases from V and 9 from J, leaving 18 bases between them. CDR3 loop: CASSQLGLLGSTQYF. For the CDR3, the DNA is TGCGCCAGCAGCCAACTAGGTCTTCTAGGGAGCACGCAGTATTTT.

The chain links TRBV6-5 to TRBJ2-7; TRBD2 matches at 9 bases. In germline, CDR1 is MNHEY, CDR2 SVGAGI. V gave up 0 bases and J gave up 3 bases; unmatched junction bases: 6. CDR3 size: 16 residues. The CDR3 bases are TGTGCCAGCAGTTACTCGTCGGCGGGGGGGGACTACGAGCAGTACTTC. It translates to CASSYSSAGGDYEQYF.

V is TRBV4-3 and J is TRBJ2-4, with 8 bases identical to TRBD1. Per germline, CDR1 LGHNA and CDR2 YSLEER. The CDR3 length is 14 residues. The ends lost 4 bases at V and 6 bases at J; junction bases unmatched: 5. CDR3: CASSLSGGSNIQYF. Here the CDR3 DNA reads TGCGCCAGCAGCCTCTCAGGGGGCTCAAACATTCAGTACTTC.

The chain employs TRBV5-6 and TRBJ1-1; D is ambiguous. The ends were cut back, 4 bases at V and 4 bases at J, with 17 bases in the middle. The CDR3 loop spans 15 amino acids. CDR1 and CDR2 from the germline V gene are SGHDT and YYEEEE. DNA for the CDR3: TGTGCCAGCAGCCCCGCCCCCCGGAGGACCACTGAAGCTTTCTTT. It specifies CASSPAPRRTTEAFF.

The chain combines TRBV19 with TRBJ2-5, with 8 bases aligning to TRBD2. Per the germline V gene, CDR1 is LNHDA and CDR2 is SQIVND (reference sequence). The CDR3 consists of 15 residues. V lost 3 bases and J lost 2; bases outside the gene matches: 5. In DNA, the CDR3 is TGTGCCAGTAGTATCCCGACTAGCGCGCAAGAGACCCAGTACTTC. Residues: CASSIPTSAQETQYF.

This clone was observed a few times. The V gene is TRBV19, the J gene TRBJ2-7; TRBD1 matches at 8 bases. This CDR3 has 15 amino acids. Germline V gene data show CDR1 as LNHDA and CDR2 as SQIVND (reference sequence). The V gene end was trimmed by 0 bases and the J gene end by 4 bases; junction bases not matched to a gene: 5. The CDR3 protein is CASSIDRQGAYEQYF. The CDR3 DNA follows: TGTGCCAGTAGTATAGATCGGCAGGGGGCTTACGAGCAGTACTTC.

V gene TRBV5-1 combines with J gene TRBJ1-2, with 7 bases identical to TRBD1. Losses at the gene ends were 4 bases for V and 2 bases for J; bases not matched to a gene: 2. The V gene's germline CDR1 is SGHRS and CDR2 YFSETQ. The CDR3 runs 13 residues. As DNA, the CDR3 is TGCGCCAGCAGCCAGGGACAGAACTATGGCTACACCTTC. Protein: CASSQGQNYGYTF.

Here the CDR3 reads CASSLGLAGAQETQYF. In DNA form, the CDR3 reads TGTGCCAGCAGTTTGGGACTAGCGGGGGCCCAAGAGACCCAGTACTTC. This rearrangement joins TRBV2 to TRBJ2-5; 14 bases match TRBD2. CDR1 is SNHLY and CDR2 is FYNNEI in the germline V gene. Trimming cost V 5 bases and J 1 base; bases outside gene matches: 3. The CDR3 runs to 16 residues.

The rearrangement uses TRBV19 and TRBJ2-7, with 9 bases aligning to TRBD1. J gave up 9 bases and V 3 bases, and 9 bases lay outside the gene matches. Germline values: CDR1 LNHDA, CDR2 SQIVND (reference sequence). This CDR3 is built from 14 residues. The CDR3 DNA reads TGTGCCAGTAGTATTGGGGGACAGGGAATCGCGCAGTACTTC. Protein sequence: CASSIGGQGIAQYF. The variable domain in full, completed from reference TRBV19 and TRBJ2-7, reads DGGITQSPKYLFRKEGQNVTLSCEQNLNHDAMYWYRQDPGQGLRLIYYSQIVNDFQKGDIAEGYSVSREKKESFPLTVTSAQKNPTAFYLCASSIGGQGIAQYFGPGTRLTVT.

The rearrangement uses TRBV18 and TRBJ2-3; weak D call: TRBD2 (5 bases). V lost 3 bases to trimming and J lost 2 bases, with 15 bases between them. This CDR3 contains 16 residues. Per the germline V gene, CDR1 is KGHSH and CDR2 is LQKENI. The CDR3 sequence is CASSPVPGLNTDTQYF. As DNA, the CDR3 is TGTGCCAGCTCACCGGTTCCCGGACTGAACACAGATACGCAGTATTTT.

V is TRBV4-2 and J is TRBJ2-1; TRBD2 aligns across 12 bases. V shed 4 bases, J shed 6 bases, and the junction held 13 bases outside the gene matches. Germline lookup yields CDR1 LGHNA and CDR2 YNFKEQ. The CDR3 contains 18 residues. The CDR3 DNA reads TGTGCCAGCAGCCGCGTCGCGGCTAGCGGGGGGGCCCCCAATGAGCAGTTCTTC. The encoded protein is CASSRVAASGGAPNEQFF.

J is TRBJ1-1 and V is TRBV15; 12 positions agree with TRBD1. Germline V lookup: CDR1 LNHNV, CDR2 YYDKDF (reference sequence). The V and J ends lost 6 bases and 0 bases, in that order; junction bases with no gene match: 8. CDR3 length: 17 residues. The CDR3 DNA follows: TGTGCCACCAGTCCAGGGGGACAGGGGGCTATGAACACTGAAGCTTTCTTT. Protein: CATSPGGQGAMNTEAFF.

The rearrangement joins TRBV5-6 to TRBJ2-7; D possibly corresponds to TRBD1 (5 bases). Deletions cut 2 bases from V and 1 base from J, with 10 bases between. The germline V gene has CDR1 SGHDT and CDR2 YYEEEE. The CDR3 has 14 residues. The CDR3 is CASSLTGASYEQYF. The CDR3 DNA is TGTGCCAGCAGCTTAACTGGGGCTTCCTACGAGCAGTACTTC. Looking up the rest from reference TRBV5-6 and TRBJ2-7 gives the full variable domain: DAGVTQSPTHLIKTRGQQVTLRCSPKSGHDTVSWYQQALGQGPQFIFQYYEEEERQRGNFPDRFSGHQFPNYSSELNVNALLLGDSALYLCASSLTGASYEQYFGPGTRLTVT.

The rearrangement links TRBV11-3 to TRBJ2-3; D may be TRBD2 (6 bases). The germline V gene has CDR1 SGHNT and CDR2 YENEEA. V was pared by 5 bases and J by 1 base, with 10 bases between. The CDR3 sequence is 14 residues long. The CDR3 nucleotides read TGTGCCAGCAGCCCCGGGACTGGCACAGATACGCAGTATTTT. Residues: CASSPGTGTDTQYF.

The table lists this clone with a count of one. Given the absence of the conserved phenylalanine or tryptophan at the CDR3 end, a read error is likely. The limits of the CDR3 on the DNA are not certain, so only TCRdb's listed CDR3 is given. The genes are TRBV29-1 and TRBJ1-2; TRBD1 is taken as the D call from the table, unchecked against the DNA. Ends included, the CDR3 has 8 residues. Germline-derived CDR1 and CDR2 are SQVTM and ANQGSEA. The CDR3 sequence: CSVEGGHI.

CDR3 residues: CASSKCNRAAFHEQFF. Written as DNA, the CDR3 is TGTGCCAGCAGCAAATGTAACAGGGCAGCTTTCCATGAGCAGTTCTTC. J is TRBJ2-1 and V is TRBV21-1; the table gives TRBD1 as D, unverified against the DNA. TRBV21-1 is marked as a pseudogene. The CDR3 runs to 16 residues.

V and J are TRBV3-1 (or the pseudogene TRBV3-2) and TRBJ2-3; TRBD2 agrees at 8 bases. The CDR3 totals 16 residues. CDR1 and CDR2 from the germline V gene are LGHDT and YNNKEL (reference sequence). V shed 3 bases and J 2 bases; nucleotides not matched to a gene: 7. CDR3 bases: TGTGCCAGCAGCCAGGCTTTAGCGGGGATCACAGATACGCAGTATTTT. It codes for CASSQALAGITDTQYF.

The J gene is TRBJ1-2, the V gene TRBV7-2; 9 nucleotides align to TRBD1. Per the germline V gene, CDR1 is SGHTA and CDR2 is FQGNSA. This CDR3 has 13 residues. Trimming took 4 bases from V and 7 from J; bases not matched to a gene: 4. The CDR3 DNA sequence: TGTGCCAGCAGCTCGACAGGGGGGGCTGGCTACACCTTC. Translated: CASSSTGGAGYTF.

This chain joins TRBV6-6 and TRBJ2-3; 7 bases are a match to TRBD1. The CDR3 consists of 13 residues. The V gene end was trimmed by 5 bases and the J gene end by 8 bases; junction bases not matched to a gene: 7. Germline CDR1 and CDR2: MNHNY and SVGAGI (reference sequence). For the CDR3, the DNA is TGTGCCAGCAGTCTAACGACAGGGCTTACGCAGTATTTT. This gives the protein CASSLTTGLTQYF.

In DNA, the CDR3 is TGTGCCAGCAGCTTAGCTAACACCCGTATTAATGAAAAACTGTTTTTT. Its protein is CASSLANTRINEKLFF. J is TRBJ1-4 and V is TRBV7-9; D uncertain. Trimming stripped 0 bases from V and 4 bases from J, with 12 bases between. Germline V gene data show CDR1 as SEHNR and CDR2 as FQNEAQ (reference sequence). The CDR3 has 16 residues.

This sequence joins TRBV5-1 and TRBJ2-7; TRBD2 is a possible D gene (5 bases). This CDR3 has 16 residues. Germline V gene lookup returns CDR1 SGHRS and CDR2 YFSETQ. Trimming left V 2 bases short and J 2 bases short, with 17 bases between. Here the CDR3 reads CASSLNPVGETYEQYF. The DNA of the CDR3 is TGCGCCAGCAGCTTAAATCCCGTCGGGGAAACCTACGAGCAGTACTTC.

This chain connects TRBV3-1 (or the pseudogene TRBV3-2) to TRBJ2-1, with 7 nucleotides matching TRBD2. V lost 3 bases and J lost 6; bases outside the gene matches: 11. CDR3 length equals 16 residues. From germline, CDR1 is LGHDT and CDR2 YNNKEL (reference sequence). CDR3 sequence reads: CASSHLGGGVGNEQFF. The CDR3 DNA is TGTGCCAGCAGCCACCTGGGGGGGGGAGTGGGCAATGAGCAGTTCTTC.

V gene TRBV4-3 combines with J gene TRBJ2-7, with 9 bases fitting TRBD2. This CDR3 comprises 15 residues. The germline CDR1 and CDR2 sequences are LGHNA and YSLEER. V was clipped by 1 base and J by 2 bases; unmatched bases: 3. Here the CDR3 DNA reads TGCGCCAGCAGCCAAGCGACTAGCGGAACCTACGAGCAGTACTTC. Its translation is CASSQATSGTYEQYF.

V and J are TRBV9 and TRBJ2-5, with 11 positions matching TRBD2. The CDR3 length is 16 residues. The ends lost 0 bases at V and 2 bases at J; junction bases unmatched: 3. CDR1 and CDR2 from the germline V gene are SGDLS and YYNGEE. Written as DNA, the CDR3 is TGTGCCAGCAGCGTAGTTAGCGGGGGGGCTCAAGAGACCCAGTACTTC. Amino acid sequence: CASSVVSGGAQETQYF.

This rearrangement joins TRBV6-5 to TRBJ1-3; D is undetermined. V lost 6 bases and J 2 bases, leaving 14 bases between the germline ends. The CDR3 sequence is 15 residues long. Germline V gene sequence: CDR1 MNHEY, CDR2 SVGAGI. CDR3 residues: CASSYQSPPGNTIYF. The CDR3 region has the DNA TGTGCCAGCAGCTACCAAAGCCCCCCTGGAAACACCATATATTTT.

V usage is TRBV19 and J usage is TRBJ1-4, with unresolved D. Germline V gene sequence: CDR1 LNHDA, CDR2 SQIVND (reference sequence). V shed 1 base and J shed 0 bases, with 15 bases lying between them. This CDR3 is built from 18 residues. The CDR3 sequence: CASSIGWVGGSTNEKLFF. The CDR3 DNA sequence: TGTGCCAGTAGTATAGGGTGGGTAGGAGGGTCAACTAATGAAAAACTGTTTTTT.

The rearrangement uses TRBV14 and TRBJ1-5; TRBD1 matches at 12 bases. The V segment lost 6 bases and the J segment 0 bases; nucleotides outside the gene matches: 9. Germline CDR1 reads SGHDN; CDR2 reads FVKESK. The CDR3 has 18 amino acids. The CDR3 sequence: CASSRDRGRVDSNQPQHF. In DNA form, the CDR3 reads TGTGCCAGCAGTCGGGACAGGGGGCGTGTGGATAGCAATCAGCCCCAGCATTTT.